The entry below gives a single TCR beta chain sequence along with its context. The antigen remains undetermined. The record originates from a study of T cell responses to AZD1222 COVID-19 vaccine. Findings and caveats of the study: Clonal diversity may have been underestimated in mostly white British donors. Only a handful of AZD1222 recipients were seropositive at baseline.

The table came from immunoSEQ multiplex PCR; TCRdb's copy has only in-frame clones and leaves some out. The table has about 76,000 clones, around 80% seen once. CDR3 length equals 15 residues. V gave up 5 bases and J gave up 7 bases; unmatched junction bases: 7. Germline CDR1 and CDR2: LNHDA and SQIVND (reference sequence). The chain combines TRBV19 with TRBJ2-1, with 11 bases that match TRBD1. Sequencing used peripheral blood, obtained 28 days after the second dose of the MenACWY control vaccine. This sequence was found in an adult who received the MenACWY meningococcal vaccine as a control. The CDR3 region has the DNA TGTGCCAGTAGTTTAACCGGGACAGGGGGGAATGAGCAGTTCTTC. Translation gives CASSLTGTGGNEQFF.